The text below deals with one TCR beta chain. Antigen specificity is unknown. This CDR3 has 14 residues. Germline V gene data show CDR1 as SEHNR and CDR2 as FQNEAQ (reference sequence). Trimming took 1 base from V and 5 from J; bases not matched to a gene: 3. The authors divided CD4+ cells into CD45RA+ naive and CD45RA-negative memory subsets. These data are taken from a study of shared clonotypes between healthy human individuals. Study background: Three plates were used per donor for CD4 naive, three for CD4 memory, two for CD8 naive and one for CD8 memory. Findings and limits, study-wide: Rarefaction revealed incomplete sorted-subset sequencing despite large depth.

The assay was immunoSEQ multiplex PCR, and TCRdb's table has in-frame clones only and misses some. The sample includes some 660,000 clones, approximately 73% seen only once; the top ten take 1.5% to 2%. This clonotype originated in a young woman in good health. The sequenced sample consisted of memory CD4+ T cells sorted from blood. The subset: CD45RA-negative fraction. The chain carries TRBV7-9 and TRBJ2-7; 9 bases line up with TRBD1. Written as DNA, the CDR3 is TGTGCCAGCAGCTTAGGGGGACAGGGTAACGAGCAGTACTTC. Amino acid sequence: CASSLGGQGNEQYF.